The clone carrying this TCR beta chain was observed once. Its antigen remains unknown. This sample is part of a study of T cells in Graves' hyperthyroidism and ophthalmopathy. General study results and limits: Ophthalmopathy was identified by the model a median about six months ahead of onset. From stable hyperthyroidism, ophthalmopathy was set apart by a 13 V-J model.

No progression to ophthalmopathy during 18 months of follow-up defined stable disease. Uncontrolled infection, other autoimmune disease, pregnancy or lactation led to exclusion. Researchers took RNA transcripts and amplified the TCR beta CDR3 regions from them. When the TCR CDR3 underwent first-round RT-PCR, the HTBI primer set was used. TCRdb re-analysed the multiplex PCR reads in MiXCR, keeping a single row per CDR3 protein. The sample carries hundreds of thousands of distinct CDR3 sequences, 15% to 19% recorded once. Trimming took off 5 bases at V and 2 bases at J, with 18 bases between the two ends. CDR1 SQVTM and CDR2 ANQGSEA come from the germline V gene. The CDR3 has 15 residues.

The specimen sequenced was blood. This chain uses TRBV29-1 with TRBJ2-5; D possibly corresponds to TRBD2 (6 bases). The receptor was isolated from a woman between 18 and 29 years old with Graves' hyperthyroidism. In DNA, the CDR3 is TGCAGCGTTCAATACGGAGGGAGGCTTCAAGAGACCCAGTACTTC. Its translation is CSVQYGGRLQETQYF.